The clone carrying this TCR beta chain has a count of ten or more. As yet, its antigen is unknown. This sample was included in a study of breast tumors, draining lymph nodes, adjacent tissues. Study findings and constraints: Tumors had less TCR diversity than lymph nodes, more than nontumor tissue. Findings are consistent with lymph node origin and intratumoral expansion of most tumor T cells. Compared with basal-like, luminal-like tumors shared significantly more repertoire with nontumor tissue.

Axillary draining lymph nodes of breast cancer patients supplied the node samples. TCRdb itself ran the multiplex PCR reads through MiXCR, one entry per CDR3 protein. The sample consists of about 220,000 distinct CDR3 sequences, less than 35% of them appearing once. V gave up 0 bases and J gave up 2 bases, with 10 bases separating them. This CDR3 contains 15 residues. Germline assignment: CDR1 MNHNY and CDR2 SVGAGI (reference sequence). Sequencing was done on a sample of axillary lymph node tissue. This TCR derives from a female donor with breast cancer. Some clones in this sample may be carry-over from other donors' samples. This chain connects TRBV6-6 to TRBJ1-2; the D is unclear. The CDR3 sequence: CASSYSSTANYGYTF. The CDR3 DNA sequence: TGTGCCAGCAGTTACTCGAGTACAGCCAACTATGGCTACACCTTC.